This T cell receptor (beta chain) derives from a study of regulatory T cells in long-lasting Graves disease. Study-wide findings and caveats: Persistent patients shared more public clonotypes (about 2,700) than newly diagnosed patients (approximately 1,000).

The sample's time point: persistent/refractory GD, antithyroid drugs over 5 years with positive TRAb. Making the TCR library involved RNA that had been extracted from PBMCs. Graves' disease diagnosis was established per American Thyroid Association guidelines. EDTA tubes were used for drawing around 9 milliliters of peripheral blood. In regard to this clonotype: Its antigen is as yet unknown.

With iRepertoire HTBI primers and Arm-PCR of CDR3 regions, TCR beta libraries were built. TCRdb recomputed calls from the multiplex PCR reads with MiXCR, one row per CDR3 protein. The table records 700,000 or so distinct CDR3 sequences, approximately 29% of them present only once. CDR3 length: 15 amino acids. Trimming shortened V by 8 bases and J by 3 bases, and 19 bases separated the two germline ends. The germline CDR1 and CDR2 sequences are WSHSY and SAAADI. The source of this sequence is a female donor with Graves disease. Here the sequenced sample was peripheral blood mononuclear cells (PBMCs), taken when the disease was refractory, from a patient treated with antithyroid drugs. V usage is TRBV10-2 and J usage is TRBJ1-1, with a tentative D call TRBD1 (5 bases). The chain's CDR3 is CASLGVSRGDTEAFF. The CDR3 DNA sequence: TGCGCCAGCCTGGGGGTATCGAGAGGTGACACTGAAGCTTTCTTT.